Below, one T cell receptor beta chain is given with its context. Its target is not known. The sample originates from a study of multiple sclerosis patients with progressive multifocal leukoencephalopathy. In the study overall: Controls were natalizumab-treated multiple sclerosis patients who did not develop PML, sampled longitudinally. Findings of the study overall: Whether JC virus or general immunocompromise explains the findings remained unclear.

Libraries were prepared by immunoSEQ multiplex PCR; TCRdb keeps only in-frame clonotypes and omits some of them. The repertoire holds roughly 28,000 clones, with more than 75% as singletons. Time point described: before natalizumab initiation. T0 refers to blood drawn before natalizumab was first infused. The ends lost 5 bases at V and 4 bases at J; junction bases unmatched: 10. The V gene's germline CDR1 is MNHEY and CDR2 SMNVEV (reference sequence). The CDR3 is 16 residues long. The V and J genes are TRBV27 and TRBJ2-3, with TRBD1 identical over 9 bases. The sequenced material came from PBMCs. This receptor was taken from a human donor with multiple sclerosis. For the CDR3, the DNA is TGTGCCAGCAGTGGGTTGGACAGGGGTTACTCAGATACGCAGTATTTT. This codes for CASSGLDRGYSDTQYF.